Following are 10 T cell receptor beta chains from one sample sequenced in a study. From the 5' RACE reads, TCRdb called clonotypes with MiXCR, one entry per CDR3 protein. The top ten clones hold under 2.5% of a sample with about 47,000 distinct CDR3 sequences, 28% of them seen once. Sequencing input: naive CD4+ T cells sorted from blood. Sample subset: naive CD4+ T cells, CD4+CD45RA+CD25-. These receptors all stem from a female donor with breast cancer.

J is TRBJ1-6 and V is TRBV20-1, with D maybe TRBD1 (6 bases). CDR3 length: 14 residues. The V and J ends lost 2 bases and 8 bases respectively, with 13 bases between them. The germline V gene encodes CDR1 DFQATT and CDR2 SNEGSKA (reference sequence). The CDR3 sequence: CSARNARGDSPLHF. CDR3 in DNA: TGCAGTGCTAGAAATGCCAGGGGCGATTCACCCCTCCACTTT.

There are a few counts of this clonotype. The CDR3 DNA reads TGCGCCAGCAGCCAAGATAGAGCGGGTTACACAGATACGCAGTATTTT. It codes for CASSQDRAGYTDTQYF. The gene calls are TRBV4-1 and TRBJ2-3; tentative D call: TRBD2 (6 bases). V shed 0 bases and J shed 2 bases, with 12 bases lying between them. Germline CDR1 and CDR2: MGHRA and YSYEKL. CDR3 length: 16 residues.

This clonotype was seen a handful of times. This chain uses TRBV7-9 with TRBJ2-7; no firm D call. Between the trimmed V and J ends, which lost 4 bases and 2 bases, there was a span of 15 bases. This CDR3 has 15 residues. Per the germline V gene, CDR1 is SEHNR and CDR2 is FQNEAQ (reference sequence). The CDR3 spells CASSSLRRAPYEQYF. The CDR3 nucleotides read TGTGCCAGCAGCTCGCTCCGTAGGGCCCCCTACGAGCAGTACTTC.

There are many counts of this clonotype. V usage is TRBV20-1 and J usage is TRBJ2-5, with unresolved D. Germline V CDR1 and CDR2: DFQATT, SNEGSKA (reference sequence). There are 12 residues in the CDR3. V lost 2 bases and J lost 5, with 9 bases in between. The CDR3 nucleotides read TGCAGTGCTAGACTAGGCGCGGAGACCCAGTACTTC. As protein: CSARLGAETQYF.

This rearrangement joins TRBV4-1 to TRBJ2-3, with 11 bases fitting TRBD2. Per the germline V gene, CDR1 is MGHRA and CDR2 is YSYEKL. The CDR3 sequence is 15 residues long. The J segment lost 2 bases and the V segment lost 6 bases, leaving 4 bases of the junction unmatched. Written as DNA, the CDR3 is TGCGCCAGCAGGCTAGCGGGGGGCACCACAGATACGCAGTATTTT. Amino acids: CASRLAGGTTDTQYF.

CDR3 nucleotide sequence: TGCAGCGCTGATGTGACAGGATCTGGGCCCCAGCATTTT. Amino acids: CSADVTGSGPQHF. V and J are TRBV20-1 and TRBJ1-5; maybe TRBD1 (6 bases). This CDR3 spans 13 amino acids. Germline CDR1 DFQATT, CDR2 SNEGSKA (reference sequence).

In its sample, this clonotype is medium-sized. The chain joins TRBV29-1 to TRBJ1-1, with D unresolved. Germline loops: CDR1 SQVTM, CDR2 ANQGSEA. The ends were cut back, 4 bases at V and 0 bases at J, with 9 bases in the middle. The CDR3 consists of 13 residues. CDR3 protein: CSVVPGMNTEAFF. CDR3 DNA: TGCAGCGTTGTGCCGGGAATGAACACTGAAGCTTTCTTT.

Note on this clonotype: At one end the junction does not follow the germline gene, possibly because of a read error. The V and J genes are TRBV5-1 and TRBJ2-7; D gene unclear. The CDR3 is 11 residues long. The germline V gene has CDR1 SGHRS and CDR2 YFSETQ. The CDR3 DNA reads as TGCGCCAGCAGCGACCTCTACGAGCAATACTTC. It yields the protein CASSDLYEQYF.

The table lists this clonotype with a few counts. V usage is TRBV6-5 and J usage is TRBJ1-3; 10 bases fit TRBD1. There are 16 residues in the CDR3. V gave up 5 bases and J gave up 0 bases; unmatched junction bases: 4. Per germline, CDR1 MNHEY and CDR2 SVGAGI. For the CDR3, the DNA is TGTGCCAGCAGTGCCCGGACAGGGGGCTCTGGAAACACCATATATTTT. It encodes CASSARTGGSGNTIYF.

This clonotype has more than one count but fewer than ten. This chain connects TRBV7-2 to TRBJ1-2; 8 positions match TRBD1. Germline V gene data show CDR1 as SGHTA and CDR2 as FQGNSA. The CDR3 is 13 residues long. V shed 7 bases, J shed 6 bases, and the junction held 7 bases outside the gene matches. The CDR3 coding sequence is TGTGCCAGCACACAGGGGGAGGGTGATGGCTACACCTTC. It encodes CASTQGEGDGYTF.